This record concerns one T cell receptor beta chain sequence. Its antigen is unknown. The memory fraction was CD4+CD45RO+CD25- cells. Semi-nested PCR with Nested Universal Primer A followed constant-region reverse priming of full-length variable regions. A single record per CDR3 protein comes from TCRdb applying MiXCR to the 5' RACE reads. The sample has several thousand distinct CDR3 sequences; less than 40% are singletons. Overall study results and limits: Tumor Tregs overlapped most with tumor, then blood, naive CD4+ cells. The TCR gene usage of tumor memory CD4+ T cells clustered together with blood and lymph node memory CD4+ cells and with lymph node naive CD4+ cells.

The receptor comes from a female donor with breast cancer. The sequenced material came from tumor-infiltrating memory CD4+ T cells sorted from the breast tumor. The subset: memory CD4+ T cells, CD4+CD45RO+CD25-.

CDR3 in amino acids: CASSLGLDGYTF. The CDR3 region has the DNA TGTGCCAGCAGCTTAGGACTAGATGGCTACACCTTC. This sequence joins TRBV7-9 and TRBJ1-2; D not resolved. CDR1 SEHNR and CDR2 FQNEAQ come from the germline V gene (reference sequence). V was pared by 1 base and J by 6 bases, with 6 bases between. The CDR3 covers 12 residues.